The entry that follows covers one T cell receptor (beta chain) sequence. The data derive from a study of blood T cell repertoires in COVID-19. Study-level background: Some COVID-19 samples were acute and others convalescent; all came from the United States, Italy and Spain. Sources were T cells, B-cell-depleted T cells, or PBMCs; the material itself was cDNA or gDNA.

Original processing notes: Nucleated cell counts were estimated from reference gene primer amplification. This table comes from immunoSEQ multiplex PCR, and its TCRdb copy is limited to in-frame clones, with some not included. The DNA was the basis for D and trimming; V, J and clone size are from that table. Altogether approximately 120,000 clones are present, more than 75% being singletons, with the ten largest covering 1.5%. V lost 5 bases and J lost 1, with 6 bases in between. The CDR3 totals 12 residues. Per the germline V gene, CDR1 is PRHDT and CDR2 is FYEKMQ (reference sequence). Sequencing input: peripheral blood. The V and J genes are TRBV13 and TRBJ2-7; D call uncertain. This clonotype was sampled from a human donor in a cohort sampled during active COVID-19. The CDR3 coding sequence is TGTGCCAGCAGCCCCCATTCCTACGAGCAGTACTTC. Translation: CASSPHSYEQYF.